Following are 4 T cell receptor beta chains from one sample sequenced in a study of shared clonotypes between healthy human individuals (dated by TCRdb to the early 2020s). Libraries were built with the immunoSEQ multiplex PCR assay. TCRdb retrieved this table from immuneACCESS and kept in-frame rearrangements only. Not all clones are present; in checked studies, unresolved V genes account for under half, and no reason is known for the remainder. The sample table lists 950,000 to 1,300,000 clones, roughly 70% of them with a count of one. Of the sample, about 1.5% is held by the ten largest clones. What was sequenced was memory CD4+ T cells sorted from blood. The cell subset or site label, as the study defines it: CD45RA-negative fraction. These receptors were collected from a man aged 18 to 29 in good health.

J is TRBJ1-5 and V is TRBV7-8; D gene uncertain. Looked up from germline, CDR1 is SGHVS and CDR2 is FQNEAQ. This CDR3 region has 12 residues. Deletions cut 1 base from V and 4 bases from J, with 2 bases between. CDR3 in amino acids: CASSLVNQPQHF. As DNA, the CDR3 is TGTGCCAGCAGCTTAGTAAATCAGCCCCAGCATTTT.

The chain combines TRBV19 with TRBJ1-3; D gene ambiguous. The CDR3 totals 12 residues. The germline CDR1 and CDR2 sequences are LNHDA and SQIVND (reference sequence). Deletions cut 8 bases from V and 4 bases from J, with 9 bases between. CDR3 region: CASRQVGNTIYF. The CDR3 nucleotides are TGTGCCAGTCGCCAGGTCGGAAACACCATATATTTT.

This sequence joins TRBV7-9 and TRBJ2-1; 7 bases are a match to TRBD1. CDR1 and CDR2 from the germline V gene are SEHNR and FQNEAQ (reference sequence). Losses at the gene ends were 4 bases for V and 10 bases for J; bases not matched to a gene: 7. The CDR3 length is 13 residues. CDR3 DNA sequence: TGTGCCAGCAGCTCGTACCGACAGGGCGAGCAGTTCTTC. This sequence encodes CASSSYRQGEQFF.

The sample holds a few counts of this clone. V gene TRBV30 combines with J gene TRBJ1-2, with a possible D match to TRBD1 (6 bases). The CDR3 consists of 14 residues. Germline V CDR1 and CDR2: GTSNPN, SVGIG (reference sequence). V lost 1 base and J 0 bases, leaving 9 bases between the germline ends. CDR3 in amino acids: CAWSDRVANYGYTF. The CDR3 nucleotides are TGTGCCTGGAGTGACAGGGTCGCTAACTATGGCTACACCTTC. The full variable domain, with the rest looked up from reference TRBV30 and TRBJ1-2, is SQTIHQWPATLVQPVGSPLSLECTVEGTSNPNLYWYRQAAGRGLQLLFYSVGIGQISSEVPQNLSASRPQDRQFILSSKKLLLSDSGFYLCAWSDRVANYGYTFGSGTRLTVV.